Presented here are 25 T cell receptor beta chains from one specimen sequenced in a study of blood T cell dynamics during melanoma immunotherapy. TCRdb's copy holds only in-frame clones and misses some; the assay was immunoSEQ multiplex PCR. This repertoire shows 3,500 to 5,500 clones, under 80% found once; its top ten account for just under 55%. Time point in this sample: week 3, after first cycle of checkpoint inhibitor. Source: blood, taken from a patient treated with checkpoint blockade. The receptors were sampled from a human donor with melanoma.

This clone was observed a single time. The gene calls are TRBV4-3 and TRBJ2-2; the match to TRBD1 covers 7 bases. Unmatched junction bases numbered 2, after V lost 0 bases and J lost 7 bases. Germline loops: CDR1 LGHNA, CDR2 YSLEER. This CDR3 spans 14 amino acids. DNA of the CDR3: TGCGCCAGCAGCCAAGAAGGGGGCAGCGGGGAGCTGTTTTTT. This sequence encodes CASSQEGGSGELFF.

This rearrangement joins TRBV21-1 to TRBJ2-3; the DNA was not used to check the table's D call, TRBD2. TRBV21-1 is a pseudogene. This CDR3 spans 15 amino acids. The CDR3 bases are TGTGCCAGCAGCATCTCTAGCGCGGGGACAGATACGCAGTATTTT. Its protein is CASSISSAGTDTQYF.

This clone was observed a handful of times. The DNA of the CDR3 is TGTGCCAGCAGCTTAGTTCCGGACATCCTTTCACCCCTCCACTTT. Encoded protein: CASSLVPDILSPLHF. The chain recombines TRBV7-8 with TRBJ1-6, with D possibly matching TRBD1 (5 bases). V was pared by 1 base and J by 9 bases, with 13 bases between. The CDR3 runs 15 residues. Looked up from germline, CDR1 is SGHVS and CDR2 is FQNEAQ. Together with reference TRBV7-8 and TRBJ1-6, the CDR3 gives the full variable domain: GAGVSQSPRYKVAKRGQDVALRCDPISGHVSLFWYQQALGQGPEFLTYFQNEAQLDKSGLPSDRFFAERPEGSVSTLKIQRTQQEDSAVYLCASSLVPDILSPLHFGNGTRLTVT.

This clone was detected only a few times. This chain connects TRBV6-5 to TRBJ2-7, with 8 bases identical to TRBD1. The CDR3 extends over 15 amino acids. Trimming removed 4 bases from V and 2 bases from J; junction bases left unmatched: 7. Germline CDR1 MNHEY, CDR2 SVGAGI. CDR3 in DNA: TGTGCCAGCAGTTCCCCCGGACAGGGAACCTACGAGCAGTACTTC. This gives the protein CASSSPGQGTYEQYF.

Only one count was recorded for this clone. The rearrangement links TRBV5-1 to TRBJ2-3; D remains unclear. The CDR3 covers 12 residues. Deletions cut 0 bases from V and 5 bases from J, with 4 bases between. Germline V gene lookup returns CDR1 SGHRS and CDR2 YFSETQ. As DNA, the CDR3 is TGCGCCAGCAGCTTGGCCCAAGATACGCAGTATTTT. Translating it yields CASSLAQDTQYF.

The DNA for the CDR3 is TGTGCCAGCAGAAGCGGGGGCCAATCCTACGAGCAGTACTTC. It is translated as CASRSGGQSYEQYF. This chain connects TRBV6-1 to TRBJ2-7, with 8 nucleotides matching TRBD2. The CDR3 is 14 residues long. Germline values: CDR1 MNHNS, CDR2 SASEGT. Trimming cost V 6 bases and J 1 base; bases outside gene matches: 5.

The chain couples TRBV19 to TRBJ2-7; maybe TRBD1 (6 bases). The CDR3 runs 13 residues. V lost 6 bases, J lost 4 bases, and 13 bases lay in between. Germline V CDR1 and CDR2: LNHDA, SQIVND (reference sequence). This chain's CDR3 is CASRGRTVYEQYF. In nucleotides, the CDR3 is TGTGCCAGTAGGGGCAGGACAGTTTACGAGCAGTACTTC.

V is TRBV5-1 and J is TRBJ2-7; TRBD1 agrees at 7 bases. The CDR3 has 14 residues. Germline CDR1 SGHRS, CDR2 YFSETQ. After removal of 0 bases from V and 0 bases from J, the junction contained 0 bases not matched to a gene. CDR3 nucleotide sequence: TGCGCCAGCAGCTTGGGGGACAGCTCCTACGAGCAGTACTTC. It yields the protein CASSLGDSSYEQYF.

V usage is TRBV9 and J usage is TRBJ1-4, with 7 bases identical to TRBD1. The V segment lost 0 bases and the J segment 7 bases; nucleotides outside the gene matches: 6. The CDR3 is 15 residues long. The germline CDR1 and CDR2 sequences are SGDLS and YYNGEE. This chain's CDR3 is CASSVGSGGGEKLFF. The CDR3 DNA is TGTGCCAGCAGCGTAGGTTCAGGGGGAGGTGAAAAACTGTTTTTT.

This chain joins TRBV5-1 and TRBJ1-4; 9 nucleotides line up with TRBD1. Germline V gene lookup returns CDR1 SGHRS and CDR2 YFSETQ. The V segment lost 1 base and the J segment 7 bases; nucleotides outside the gene matches: 8. The CDR3 covers 16 residues. CDR3 amino acids: CASSLTGGAGIEKLFF. CDR3 bases: TGCGCCAGCAGCTTGACAGGGGGCGCTGGGATTGAAAAACTGTTTTTT.

CDR3 nucleotides: TGTGCCAGCAGCTTGAGGGGAAGAAATGAAAAACTGTTTTTT. Translating gives CASSLRGRNEKLFF. The chain combines TRBV5-6 with TRBJ1-4, with a tentative D call TRBD1 (5 bases). V lost 1 base and J lost 5, with 9 bases in between. CDR1 SGHDT and CDR2 YYEEEE come from the germline V gene. The CDR3 extends over 14 amino acids.

The V call is TRBV6-1, the J call TRBJ2-2; TRBD2 matches 13 bases. Per the germline V gene, CDR1 is MNHNS and CDR2 is SASEGT. The J segment lost 9 bases and the V segment lost 4 bases, leaving 8 bases of the junction unmatched. The CDR3 has 16 residues. CDR3 residues: CASSVSGTSGARELFF. CDR3 coding DNA: TGTGCCAGCAGTGTCTCCGGGACTAGCGGGGCACGGGAGCTGTTTTTT.

Notes on this clone: Relative to the germline gene, one junction end is altered; a read error may explain this. The chain carries TRBV10-3 and TRBJ2-7; 7 bases map to TRBD1. The CDR3 extends over 16 amino acids. The V gene's germline CDR1 is ENHRY and CDR2 SYGVKD. Written as DNA, the CDR3 is TGTGCCATCGGTGAGTCGCCGGGACAGAAATCCATTGGGCAGTACTTC. Its translation is CAIGESPGQKSIGQYF.

V usage is TRBV5-6 and J usage is TRBJ2-3; 11 bases map to TRBD2. Germline CDR1 and CDR2: SGHDT and YYEEEE. V trimming: 1 base; J trimming: 1 base; junction bases outside the gene matches: 11. CDR3 length: 19 residues. The CDR3 spells CASSLYLTSGEQGTDTQYF. The CDR3 DNA sequence: TGTGCCAGCAGCTTGTATTTGACTAGCGGGGAACAGGGCACAGATACGCAGTATTTT. Supplemented by reference TRBV5-6 and TRBJ2-3, the full variable domain reads DAGVTQSPTHLIKTRGQQVTLRCSPKSGHDTVSWYQQALGQGPQFIFQYYEEEERQRGNFPDRFSGHQFPNYSSELNVNALLLGDSALYLCASSLYLTSGEQGTDTQYFGPGTRLTVL.

This chain connects TRBV9 to TRBJ1-3; 7 bases agree with TRBD1. Per the germline V gene, CDR1 is SGDLS and CDR2 is YYNGEE. The CDR3 sequence is 17 residues long. With 0 bases clipped from V and 0 bases from J, the junction kept 6 bases outside the gene matches. The CDR3 is CASSVGDRVISGNTIYF. DNA for the CDR3: TGTGCCAGCAGCGTAGGAGACAGGGTGATCTCTGGAAACACCATATATTTT.

The rearrangement joins TRBV6-5 to TRBJ2-7; tentatively, D is TRBD2 (6 bases). Trimming pared 4 bases from V and 4 bases from J, leaving 17 bases between. The CDR3 sequence is 15 residues long. Germline V gene lookup returns CDR1 MNHEY and CDR2 SVGAGI. The CDR3 loop is CASSSPGDLIYEQYF. CDR3 DNA: TGTGCCAGCAGTTCTCCGGGGGACCTGATTTACGAGCAGTACTTC.

This rearrangement joins TRBV7-9 to TRBJ1-1, with TRBD1 identical over 9 bases. Germline V lookup: CDR1 SEHNR, CDR2 FQNEAQ (reference sequence). V shed 4 bases and J 5 bases; nucleotides not matched to a gene: 5. CDR3 length: 14 residues. In DNA, the CDR3 is TGTGCCAGCAGCTACGGACAGGGGAGGACTGAAGCTTTCTTT. It is translated as CASSYGQGRTEAFF.

This chain links TRBV7-2 with TRBJ1-2; perhaps TRBD1 as D (6 bases). V lost 2 bases and J 3 bases, leaving 10 bases between the germline ends. Germline V gives CDR1 SGHTA, CDR2 FQGNSA. The CDR3 is 14 amino acids. CDR3 coding DNA: TGTGCCAGCAGCTTAAATGAGGGGGACTATGGCTACACCTTC. Protein: CASSLNEGDYGYTF.

This chain's CDR3 is CASSLATTSPAQYF. The CDR3 region has the DNA TGTGCCAGCAGCTTAGCTACTACCTCCCCGGCCCAGTACTTC. The chain is built from TRBV7-2 and TRBJ2-5, with D unresolved. The CDR3 loop spans 14 amino acids. Trimming pared 0 bases from V and 9 bases from J, leaving 14 bases between. The germline CDR1 and CDR2 sequences are SGHTA and FQGNSA. The whole variable domain, remainder taken from reference TRBV7-2 and TRBJ2-5, is GAGVSQSPSNKVTEKGKDVELRCDPISGHTALYWYRQSLGQGLEFLIYFQGNSAPDKSGLPSDRFSAERTGGSVSTLTIQRTQQEDSAVYLCASSLATTSPAQYFGPGTRLLVL.

The genes are TRBV9 and TRBJ2-1; tentative D call: TRBD1 (5 bases). Germline-derived CDR1 and CDR2 are SGDLS and YYNGEE. V was clipped by 4 bases and J by 7 bases, with 12 bases between them. This CDR3 has 13 residues. The CDR3 spells CASSFPGYNEQFF. CDR3 bases: TGTGCCAGCAGCTTTCCAGGGTATAATGAGCAGTTCTTC.

This clone came up a few times. This chain links TRBV13 with TRBJ2-7, with D perhaps being TRBD1 or TRBD2 (5 bases each). The CDR3 extends over 15 amino acids. Germline CDR1 PRHDT, CDR2 FYEKMQ (reference sequence). V was trimmed by 5 bases and J by 3 bases, leaving 17 bases between them. In DNA form, the CDR3 reads TGTGCCAGCAGCAGGGACGGGGAGAGGGACTACGAGCAGTACTTC. It specifies CASSRDGERDYEQYF.

The V and J genes are TRBV4-2 and TRBJ1-2, with 8 bases identical to TRBD1. The CDR3 extends over 15 amino acids. CDR1 is LGHNA and CDR2 is YNFKEQ in the germline V gene. Trimming removed 4 bases from V and 8 bases from J; junction bases left unmatched: 12. In DNA form, the CDR3 reads TGTGCCAGCAGCCCGAGCGTCCAGGGGGCGAGGGGCTACACCTTC. Encoded protein: CASSPSVQGARGYTF.

The J gene is TRBJ2-1, the V gene TRBV10-3, with 10 bases that match TRBD2. Trimming cost V 0 bases and J 3 bases; bases outside gene matches: 11. Looked up from germline, CDR1 is ENHRY and CDR2 is SYGVKD. The CDR3 consists of 19 residues. CDR3 residues: CAISESTRASGGLYNEQFF. The CDR3 bases are TGTGCCATCAGTGAGTCGACCAGGGCTAGCGGGGGCCTCTACAATGAGCAGTTCTTC.

CDR3 nucleotides: TGTGCCAGCAGCCCTGGACAGAGATCCGACGAGCAGTACTTC. Its protein is CASSPGQRSDEQYF. The V and J genes are TRBV21-1 and TRBJ2-7; the table's D call of TRBD1 was not tested on the DNA. TRBV21-1 is shown as a pseudogene. CDR3 length: 14 amino acids.

This rearrangement joins TRBV19 to TRBJ1-1, with D uncertain. CDR3 length equals 13 residues. Trimming pared 2 bases from V and 3 bases from J, leaving 7 bases between. Germline CDR1 and CDR2: LNHDA and SQIVND (reference sequence). The CDR3 protein is CASSIWAYTEAFF. The CDR3, as DNA: TGTGCCAGTAGTATATGGGCTTACACTGAAGCTTTCTTT.